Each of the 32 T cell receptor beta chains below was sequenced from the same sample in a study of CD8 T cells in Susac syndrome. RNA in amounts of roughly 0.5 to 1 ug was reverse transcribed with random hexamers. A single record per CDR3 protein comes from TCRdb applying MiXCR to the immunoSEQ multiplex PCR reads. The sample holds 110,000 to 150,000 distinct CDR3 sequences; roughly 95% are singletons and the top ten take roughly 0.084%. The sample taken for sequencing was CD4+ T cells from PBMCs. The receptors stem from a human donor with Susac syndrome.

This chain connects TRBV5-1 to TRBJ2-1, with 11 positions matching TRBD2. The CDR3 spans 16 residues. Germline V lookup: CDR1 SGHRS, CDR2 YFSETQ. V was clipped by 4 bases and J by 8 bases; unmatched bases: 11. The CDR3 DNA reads TGCGCCAGCAGCAAGGGACAAACTAGCGGGAGCCATGAGCAGTTCTTC. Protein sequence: CASSKGQTSGSHEQFF.

CDR3 region: CSVEALATNEKLFF. The CDR3 DNA follows: TGCAGCGTTGAAGCCCTCGCAACTAATGAAAAACTGTTTTTT. This chain uses TRBV29-1 with TRBJ1-4; no definite D call. The V gene's germline CDR1 is SQVTM and CDR2 ANQGSEA. The CDR3 totals 14 residues. The V end was cut by 1 base, the J end by 0 bases, with 6 bases between.

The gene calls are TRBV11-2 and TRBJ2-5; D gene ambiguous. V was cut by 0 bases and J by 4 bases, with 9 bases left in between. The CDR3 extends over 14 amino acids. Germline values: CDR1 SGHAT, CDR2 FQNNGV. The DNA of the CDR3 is TGTGCCAGCAGCTTAGAGAGGCAGTCAGAGACCCAGTACTTC. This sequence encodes CASSLERQSETQYF.

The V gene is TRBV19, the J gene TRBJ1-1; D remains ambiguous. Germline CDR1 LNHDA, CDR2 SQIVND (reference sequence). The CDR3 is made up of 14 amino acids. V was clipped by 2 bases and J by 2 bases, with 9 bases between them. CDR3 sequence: CASSILSDNTEAFF. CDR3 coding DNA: TGTGCCAGTAGTATACTTTCGGATAACACTGAAGCTTTCTTT. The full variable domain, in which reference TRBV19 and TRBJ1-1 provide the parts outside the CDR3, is DGGITQSPKYLFRKEGQNVTLSCEQNLNHDAMYWYRQDPGQGLRLIYYSQIVNDFQKGDIAEGYSVSREKKESFPLTVTSAQKNPTAFYLCASSILSDNTEAFFGQGTRLTVV.

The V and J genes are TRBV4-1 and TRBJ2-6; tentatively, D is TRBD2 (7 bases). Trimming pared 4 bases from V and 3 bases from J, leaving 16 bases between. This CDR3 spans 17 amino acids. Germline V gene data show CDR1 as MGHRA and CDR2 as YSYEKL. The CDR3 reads CASSLGGARGGANVLTF. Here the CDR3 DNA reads TGCGCCAGCAGCCTAGGGGGGGCTAGAGGTGGGGCCAACGTCCTGACTTTC.

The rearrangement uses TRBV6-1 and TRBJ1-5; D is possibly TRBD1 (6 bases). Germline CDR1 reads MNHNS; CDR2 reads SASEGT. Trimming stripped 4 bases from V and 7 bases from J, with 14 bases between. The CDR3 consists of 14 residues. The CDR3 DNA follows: TGTGCCAGCAGTGCAAACAGGGTTGGCCAGCCCCAGCATTTT. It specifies CASSANRVGQPQHF.

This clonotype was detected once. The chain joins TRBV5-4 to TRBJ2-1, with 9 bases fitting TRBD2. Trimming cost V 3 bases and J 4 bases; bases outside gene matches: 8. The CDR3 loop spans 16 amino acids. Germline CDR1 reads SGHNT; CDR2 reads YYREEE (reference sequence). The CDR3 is CASSSGTSRTYNEQFF. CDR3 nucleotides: TGTGCCAGCAGCTCCGGGACTAGCCGTACTTACAATGAGCAGTTCTTC.

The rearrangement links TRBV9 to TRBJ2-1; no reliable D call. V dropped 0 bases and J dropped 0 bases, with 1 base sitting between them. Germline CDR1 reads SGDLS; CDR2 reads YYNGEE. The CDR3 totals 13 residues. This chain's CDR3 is CASSVGSYNEQFF. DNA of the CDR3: TGTGCCAGCAGCGTAGGCTCCTACAATGAGCAGTTCTTC.

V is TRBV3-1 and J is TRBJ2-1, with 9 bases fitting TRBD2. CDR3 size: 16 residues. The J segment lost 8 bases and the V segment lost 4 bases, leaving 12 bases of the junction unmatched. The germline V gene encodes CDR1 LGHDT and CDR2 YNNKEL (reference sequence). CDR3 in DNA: TGTGCCAGCAGCCCGGGACTAGCTGATATATTGGATGAGCAGTTCTTC. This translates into CASSPGLADILDEQFF.

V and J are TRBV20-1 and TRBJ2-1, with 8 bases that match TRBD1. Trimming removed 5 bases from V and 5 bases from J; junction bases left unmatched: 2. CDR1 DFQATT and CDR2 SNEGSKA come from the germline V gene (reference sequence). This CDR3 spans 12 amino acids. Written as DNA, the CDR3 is TGCAGTGCTTGGACAGGGCACAATGAGCAGTTCTTC. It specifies CSAWTGHNEQFF.

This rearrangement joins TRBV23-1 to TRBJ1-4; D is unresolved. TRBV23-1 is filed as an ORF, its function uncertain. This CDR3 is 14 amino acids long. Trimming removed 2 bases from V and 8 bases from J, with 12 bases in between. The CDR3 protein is CASSQTPLREKLFF. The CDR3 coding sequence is TGCGCCAGCAGTCAAACGCCCTTGCGCGAAAAACTGTTTTTT.

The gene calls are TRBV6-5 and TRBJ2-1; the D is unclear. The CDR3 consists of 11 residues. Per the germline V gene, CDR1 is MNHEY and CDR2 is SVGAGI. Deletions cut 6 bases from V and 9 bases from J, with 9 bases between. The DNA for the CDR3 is TGTGCCAGCAGCTCAGGTCTTGAGCAGTTCTTC. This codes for CASSSGLEQFF.

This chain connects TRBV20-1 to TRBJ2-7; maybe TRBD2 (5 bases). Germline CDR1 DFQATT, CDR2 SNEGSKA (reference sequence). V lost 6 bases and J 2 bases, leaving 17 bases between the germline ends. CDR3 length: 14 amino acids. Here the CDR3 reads CSARGVSAPYEQYF. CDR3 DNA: TGCAGTGCCCGGGGAGTCAGCGCTCCCTACGAGCAGTACTTC.

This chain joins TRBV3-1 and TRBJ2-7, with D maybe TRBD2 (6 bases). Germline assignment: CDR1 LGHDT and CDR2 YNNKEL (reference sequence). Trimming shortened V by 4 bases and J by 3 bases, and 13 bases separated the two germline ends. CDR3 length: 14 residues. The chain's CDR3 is CASSRRAGIYEQYF. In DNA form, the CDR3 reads TGTGCCAGCAGCCGGCGGGCGGGGATCTACGAGCAGTACTTC.

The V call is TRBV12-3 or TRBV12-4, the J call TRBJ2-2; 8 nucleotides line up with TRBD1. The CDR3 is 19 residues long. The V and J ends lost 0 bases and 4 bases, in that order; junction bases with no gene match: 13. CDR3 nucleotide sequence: TGTGCCAGCAGTTTAGCCAGGGGGCGCAAGGAAACGTCCACCGGGGAGCTGTTTTTT. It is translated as CASSLARGRKETSTGELFF.

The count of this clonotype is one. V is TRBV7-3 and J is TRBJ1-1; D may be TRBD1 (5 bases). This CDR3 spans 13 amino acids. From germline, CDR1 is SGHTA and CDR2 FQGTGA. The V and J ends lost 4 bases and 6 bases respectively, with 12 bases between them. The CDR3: CASSSTGTAEAFF. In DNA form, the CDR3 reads TGTGCCAGCAGCTCCACCGGGACGGCTGAAGCTTTCTTT. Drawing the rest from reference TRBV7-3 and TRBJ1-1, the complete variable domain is GAGVSQTPSNKVTEKGKYVELRCDPISGHTALYWYRQSLGQGPEFLIYFQGTGAADDSGLPNDRFFAVRPEGSVSTLKIQRTERGDSAVYLCASSSTGTAEAFFGQGTRLTVV.

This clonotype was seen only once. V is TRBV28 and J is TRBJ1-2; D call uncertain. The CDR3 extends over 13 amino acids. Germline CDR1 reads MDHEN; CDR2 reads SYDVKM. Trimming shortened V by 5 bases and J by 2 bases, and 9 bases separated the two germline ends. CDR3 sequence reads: CASSTGPNYGYTF. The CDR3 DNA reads TGTGCCAGCAGTACCGGACCGAACTATGGCTACACCTTC.

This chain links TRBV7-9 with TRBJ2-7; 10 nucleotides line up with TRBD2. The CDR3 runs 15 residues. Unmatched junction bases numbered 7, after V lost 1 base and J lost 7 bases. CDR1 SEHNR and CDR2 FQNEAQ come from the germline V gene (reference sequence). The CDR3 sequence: CASSLESGRAGEQYF. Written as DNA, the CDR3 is TGTGCCAGCAGCTTAGAGAGCGGGAGGGCCGGTGAGCAGTACTTC.

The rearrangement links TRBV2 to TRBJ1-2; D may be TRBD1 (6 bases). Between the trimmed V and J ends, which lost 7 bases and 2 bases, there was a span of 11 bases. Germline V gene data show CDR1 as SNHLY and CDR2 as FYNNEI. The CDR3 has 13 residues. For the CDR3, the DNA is TGTGCCAGCACCCGAAGGGGGAACTATGGCTACACCTTC. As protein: CASTRRGNYGYTF.

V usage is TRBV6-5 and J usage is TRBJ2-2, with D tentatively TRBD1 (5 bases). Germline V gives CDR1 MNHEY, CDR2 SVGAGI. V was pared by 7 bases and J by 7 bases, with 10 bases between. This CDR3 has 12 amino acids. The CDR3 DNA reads TGTGCCAGCACCCAAGGGGTCGGGGAGCTGTTTTTT. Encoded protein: CASTQGVGELFF.

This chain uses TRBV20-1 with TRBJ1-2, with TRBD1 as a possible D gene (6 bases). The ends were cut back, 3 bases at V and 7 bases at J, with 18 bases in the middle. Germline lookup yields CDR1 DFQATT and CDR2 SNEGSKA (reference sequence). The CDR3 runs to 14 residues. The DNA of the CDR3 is TGCAGTGCTAGTTTTGGGGGGCTGGTCTCTGGCTACACCTTC. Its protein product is CSASFGGLVSGYTF.

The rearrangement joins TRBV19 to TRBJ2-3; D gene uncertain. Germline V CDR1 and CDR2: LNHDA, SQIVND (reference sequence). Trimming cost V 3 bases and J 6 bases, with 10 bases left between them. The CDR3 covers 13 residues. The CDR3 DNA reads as TGTGCCAGTAGTATCACCCCGACGGATACGCAGTATTTT. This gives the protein CASSITPTDTQYF.

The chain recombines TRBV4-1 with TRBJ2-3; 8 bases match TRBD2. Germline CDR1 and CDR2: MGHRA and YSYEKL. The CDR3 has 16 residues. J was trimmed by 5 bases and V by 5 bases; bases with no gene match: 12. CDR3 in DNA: TGCGCCAGCAGCTCCCGAGAGACTAGCGCGGTAGATACGCAGTATTTT. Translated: CASSSRETSAVDTQYF.

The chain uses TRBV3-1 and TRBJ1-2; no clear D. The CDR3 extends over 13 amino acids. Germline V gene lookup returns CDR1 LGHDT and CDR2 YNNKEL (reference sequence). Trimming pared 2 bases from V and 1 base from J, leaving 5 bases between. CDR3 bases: TGTGCCAGCAGCCAATCCATTAACTATGGCTACACCTTC. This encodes CASSQSINYGYTF.

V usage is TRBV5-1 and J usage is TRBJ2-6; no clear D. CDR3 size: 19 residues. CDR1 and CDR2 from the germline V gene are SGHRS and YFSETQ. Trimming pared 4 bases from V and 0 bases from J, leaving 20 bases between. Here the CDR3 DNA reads TGCGCCAGCAGCGTGACGCGGCAGCATCCGATCTCTGGGGCCAACGTCCTGACTTTC. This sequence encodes CASSVTRQHPISGANVLTF.

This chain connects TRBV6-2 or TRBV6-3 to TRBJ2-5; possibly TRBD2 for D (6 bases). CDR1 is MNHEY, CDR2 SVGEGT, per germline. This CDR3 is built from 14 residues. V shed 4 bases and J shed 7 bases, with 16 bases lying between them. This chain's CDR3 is CASSSGTLSGTQYF. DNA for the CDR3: TGTGCCAGCAGTTCCGGGACTCTCTCAGGGACCCAGTACTTC.

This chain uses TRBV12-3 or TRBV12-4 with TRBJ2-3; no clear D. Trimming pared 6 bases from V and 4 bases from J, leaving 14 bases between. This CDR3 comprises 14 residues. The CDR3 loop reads CASRTTSGADTQYF. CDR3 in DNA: TGTGCCAGCAGGACGACATCGGGCGCAGATACGCAGTATTTT.

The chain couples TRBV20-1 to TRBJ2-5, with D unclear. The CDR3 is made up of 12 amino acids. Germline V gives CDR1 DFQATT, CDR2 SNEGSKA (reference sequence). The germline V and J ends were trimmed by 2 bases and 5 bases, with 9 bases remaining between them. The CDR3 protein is CSARSERETQYF. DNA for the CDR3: TGCAGTGCTAGAAGCGAGAGGGAGACCCAGTACTTC.

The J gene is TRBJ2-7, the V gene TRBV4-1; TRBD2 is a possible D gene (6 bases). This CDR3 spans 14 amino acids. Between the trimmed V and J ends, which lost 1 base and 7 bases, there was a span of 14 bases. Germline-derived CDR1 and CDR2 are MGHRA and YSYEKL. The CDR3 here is CASSQVRRTKEQYF. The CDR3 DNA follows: TGCGCCAGCAGCCAAGTGCGCAGGACTAAAGAGCAGTACTTC.

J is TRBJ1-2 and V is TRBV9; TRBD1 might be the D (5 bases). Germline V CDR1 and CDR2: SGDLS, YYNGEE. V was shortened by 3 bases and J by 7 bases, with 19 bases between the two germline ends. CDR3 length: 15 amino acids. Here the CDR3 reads CASSGGGTPRSGYTF. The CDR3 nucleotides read TGTGCCAGCAGCGGAGGCGGGACCCCACGAAGTGGCTACACCTTC.

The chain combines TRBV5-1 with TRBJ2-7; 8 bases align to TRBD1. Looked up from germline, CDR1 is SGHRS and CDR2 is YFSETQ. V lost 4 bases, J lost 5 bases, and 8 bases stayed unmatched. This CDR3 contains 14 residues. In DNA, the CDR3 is TGCGCCAGCAGCGGGATAGGACAGGGAAACGAGCAGTACTTC. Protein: CASSGIGQGNEQYF.

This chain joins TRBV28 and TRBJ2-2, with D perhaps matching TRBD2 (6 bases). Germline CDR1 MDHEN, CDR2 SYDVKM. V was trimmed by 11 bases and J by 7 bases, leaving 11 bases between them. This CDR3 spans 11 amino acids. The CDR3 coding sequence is TGTGCCGCCCGGCGGGACGGGGAGCTGTTTTTT. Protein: CAARRDGELFF. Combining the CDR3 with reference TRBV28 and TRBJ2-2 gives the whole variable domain DVKVTQSSRYLVKRTGEKVFLECVQDMDHENMFWYRQDPGLGLRLIYFSYDVKMKEKGDIPEGYSVSREKKERFSLILESASTNQTSMYLCAARRDGELFFGEGSRLTVL.